This T cell receptor beta chain was found in a study of post-analysis software for immune sequencing data. Study details: The patients showed relapsing-remitting, secondary progressive and progressive-relapsing multiple sclerosis courses.

The CDR3 consists of 17 residues. Germline-derived CDR1 and CDR2 are MGHRA and YSYEKL. Trimming took off 3 bases at V and 5 bases at J, with 17 bases between the two ends. Notes on this clonotype: Its target is unknown.

Unique molecular identifiers featured in each of the TCR beta cDNA libraries. TCRdb re-called the PCR reads with MiXCR, one entry per CDR3 protein. The sample consists of approximately 570,000 distinct CDR3 sequences, roughly 40% of them appearing once. General observations from the study: Included in a set of roughly five TRBV segments more frequent in patients than controls were TRBV5-6, TRBV5-1 and TRBV20-1. Patients with multiple sclerosis recorded significantly lower normalized Chao1 diversity than controls, the study found. Strong co-clustering by F measure was seen for same-batch samples.

V is TRBV4-1 and J is TRBJ2-6; D gene unclear. The source of this sequence is a girl between 5 and 17 years old with multiple sclerosis. Sequenced material: blood. CDR3 in amino acids: CASSHTRPKGRANVLTF. CDR3 in DNA: TGCGCCAGCAGCCATACTCGACCCAAAGGGAGGGCCAACGTCCTGACTTTC.